The rows below give T cell receptor beta chains drawn from one sample of a study of cytomegalovirus exposure and HLA in healthy donors. Clones were read by immunoSEQ multiplex PCR, and TCRdb kept only the in-frame ones, dropping some. The table includes 100,000 to 150,000 clones, 72% detected once. The sequencing input was PBMCs. The receptors stem from a man aged 30 to 45 in good health and CMV-seronegative. CDR3s include the opening cysteine and the closing phenylalanine or tryptophan. Fields, in order: V gene, D gene, CDR3 protein. D genes are given only for firm matches.

V gene: TRBV29-1
D gene: NA
CDR3 protein: CSVGSGTSSFQETQYF

V gene: TRBV5-6
D gene: TRBD1
CDR3 protein: CASSPRTGANEKLFF

V gene: TRBV7-3
D gene: NA
CDR3 protein: CSSSPRREGTEAFF

V gene: TRBV11-3
D gene: NA
CDR3 protein: CASSSIDSYEQYF

V gene: TRBV5-4
D gene: TRBD1
CDR3 protein: CASSEDRADYGYTF

V gene: TRBV19
D gene: NA
CDR3 protein: CASSNSYNEQFF

V gene: TRBV13
D gene: NA
CDR3 protein: CASSGAGSSYEQYF

V gene: TRBV4-3
D gene: TRBD1
CDR3 protein: CASSQDGQGATNEKLFF

V gene: TRBV4-3
D gene: TRBD1
CDR3 protein: CASSQDRRTGGDYGYTF

V gene: TRBV30
D gene: NA
CDR3 protein: CAWSVSGDEQYF

V gene: TRBV28
D gene: NA
CDR3 protein: CASSSQGRAGELFF

V gene: TRBV19
D gene: NA
CDR3 protein: CASSTARDSSNQPQHF

V gene: TRBV6-5
D gene: TRBD1
CDR3 protein: CASSYGDRVSGYTF

V gene: TRBV19
D gene: TRBD2
CDR3 protein: CASKEGLWGGEQFF

V gene: TRBV5-4
D gene: NA
CDR3 protein: CASSPRDGRGTDTQYF

V gene: TRBV11-2
D gene: NA
CDR3 protein: CASSPMIGYGYTF

V gene: TRBV4-1
D gene: TRBD1
CDR3 protein: CASSQGGTGGIQPQHF

V gene: TRBV5-1
D gene: NA
CDR3 protein: CASSLWGQGFEPQHF

V gene: TRBV2
D gene: TRBD1
CDR3 protein: CASSTGTENSPLHF

V gene: TRBV5-1
D gene: NA
CDR3 protein: CASSFENSPLHF

V gene: TRBV9
D gene: TRBD1
CDR3 protein: CASSPRQGAGTGELFF